This TCR beta chain came from a study of PD-L1 blockade in urothelial cancer. Across the study: Blood analyses occurred 3 weeks (second dose) and 6 weeks post treatment start.

Described time point: peripheral blood 6 weeks after treatment start. TCRdb keeps only in-frame clones here, not all; method: immunoSEQ multiplex PCR. The sample yields 50,000 or so clones, about 86% seen once. The input for sequencing was PBMCs, taken around atezolizumab (anti-PD-L1) treatment. The TCR originated in a man in his fifties or sixties with urothelial cancer.

The CDR3 is CASSHPGAGGSQPQHF. The CDR3 DNA follows: TGCGCCAGCAGCCACCCCGGGGCGGGGGGTAGTCAGCCCCAGCATTTT. The chain combines TRBV4-1 with TRBJ1-5; D is perhaps TRBD1 (5 bases). Germline CDR1 and CDR2: MGHRA and YSYEKL. Trimming left V 3 bases short and J 6 bases short, with 18 bases between. This CDR3 has 16 amino acids.